A single T cell receptor (beta chain) is shown here with its context. The source of the sample is a study of blood T cell repertoires in COVID-19. Germline CDR1 and CDR2: LNHDA and SQIVND (reference sequence). Germline trimming cut 7 bases from V and 10 bases from J; bases unmatched to any gene: 6. CDR3 length: 14 residues. Cohorts were determined from participant-reported clinical history. A case of COVID-19 had been met by exposed participants within 2 weeks before study entry. Study processing details: Nucleated cell counts were estimated from reference gene primer amplification. Repertoires were generated with immunoSEQ multiplex PCR, while TCRdb's copy carries only in-frame clones and drops some. V, J and clone size were drawn from that table, and D and trimming were deduced from the DNA. The sample has 200,000 to 250,000 clones; 85% to 90% are singletons.

The genes are TRBV19 and TRBJ1-6; 11 nucleotides line up with TRBD1. The TCR sequence derives from a young man who had been exposed to COVID-19. Sequenced input: PBMCs or T cells enriched from blood (not recorded which). CDR3 region: CASTGTGGISPLHF. The CDR3 coding sequence is TGTGCCAGTACCGGGACAGGGGGAATCTCACCCCTCCACTTT.